This T cell receptor (beta chain) was captured by sequencing in a study of cytomegalovirus exposure and HLA in healthy donors. Broader study findings: Relative to equally common others, HLA-associated TCR beta chains showed greater clonal expansion in a later analysis. After further analysis at a later stage, 16,951 TCR beta sequences were associated with HLA alleles at 0.05 false discovery rate. A prior analysis recorded that most TCR beta V segments were productive about 87% or about 30% of the time. In a later analysis, the majority of CMV-associated beta chains seemingly showed HLA restriction.

This CDR3 has 17 residues. Per germline, CDR1 SGDLS and CDR2 YYNGEE. Trimming took 0 bases from V and 10 from J; bases not matched to a gene: 13. With respect to this clone: Its antigen is as yet unknown.

The PCR employed 60 Vbeta primers together with 13 Jbeta primers. The repertoire was sequenced with immunoSEQ multiplex PCR; TCRdb's copy has only in-frame clones and lacks some. The sample records about 160,000 clones, around four fifths being singletons. The rearrangement joins TRBV9 to TRBJ2-1, with TRBD2 matching 10 bases. Sequenced input: PBMCs. The receptor's source is a woman aged 45-65 years in good health and CMV-seronegative. The CDR3 loop is CASSVARKRGGQGEQFF. In nucleotides, the CDR3 is TGTGCCAGCAGCGTAGCGAGGAAGCGGGGGGGCCAAGGGGAGCAGTTCTTC.